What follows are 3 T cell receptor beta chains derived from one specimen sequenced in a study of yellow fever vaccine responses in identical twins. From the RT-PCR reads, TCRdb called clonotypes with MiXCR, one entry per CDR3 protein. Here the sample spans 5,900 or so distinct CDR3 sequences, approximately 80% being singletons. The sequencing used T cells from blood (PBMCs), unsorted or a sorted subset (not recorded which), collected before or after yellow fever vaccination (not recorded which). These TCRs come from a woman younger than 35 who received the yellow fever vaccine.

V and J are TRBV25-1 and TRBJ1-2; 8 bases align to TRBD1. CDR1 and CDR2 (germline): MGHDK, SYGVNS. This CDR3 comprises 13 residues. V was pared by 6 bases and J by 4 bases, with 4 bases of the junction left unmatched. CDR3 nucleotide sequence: TGTGCCAGCAGGACAGGGGCTGGCTATGGCTACACCTTC. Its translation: CASRTGAGYGYTF.

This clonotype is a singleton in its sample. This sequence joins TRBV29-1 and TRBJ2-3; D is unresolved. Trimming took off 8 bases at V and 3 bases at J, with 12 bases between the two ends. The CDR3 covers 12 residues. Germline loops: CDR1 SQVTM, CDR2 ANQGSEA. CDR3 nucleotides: TGCAGCACACTGGAGAGGACAGATACGCAGTATTTT. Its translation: CSTLERTDTQYF.

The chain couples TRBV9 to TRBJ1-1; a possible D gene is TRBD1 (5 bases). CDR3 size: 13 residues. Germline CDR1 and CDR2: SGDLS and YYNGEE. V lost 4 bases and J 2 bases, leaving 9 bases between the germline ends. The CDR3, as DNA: TGTGCCAGCAGCCGGCGGGGCAACACTGAAGCTTTCTTT. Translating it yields CASSRRGNTEAFF.